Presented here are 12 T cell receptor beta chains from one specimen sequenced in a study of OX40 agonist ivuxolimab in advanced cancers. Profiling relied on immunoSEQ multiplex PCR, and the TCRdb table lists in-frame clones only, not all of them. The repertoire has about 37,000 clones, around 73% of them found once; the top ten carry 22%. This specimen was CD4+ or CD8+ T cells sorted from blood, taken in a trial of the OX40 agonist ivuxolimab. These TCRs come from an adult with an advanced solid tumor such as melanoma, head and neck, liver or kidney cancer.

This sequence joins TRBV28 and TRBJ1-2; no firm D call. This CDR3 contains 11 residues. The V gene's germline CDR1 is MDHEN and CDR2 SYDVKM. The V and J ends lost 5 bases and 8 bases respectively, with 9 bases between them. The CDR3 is CASSNLKGYTF. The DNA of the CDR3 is TGTGCCAGCAGTAACCTTAAAGGCTACACCTTC.

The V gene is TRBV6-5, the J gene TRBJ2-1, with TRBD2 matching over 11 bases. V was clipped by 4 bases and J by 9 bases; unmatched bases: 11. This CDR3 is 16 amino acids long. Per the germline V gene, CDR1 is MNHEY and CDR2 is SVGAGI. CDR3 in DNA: TGTGCCAGCAGTTCCTTCTTAGCGGGGGGGCGCGGTGAGCAGTTCTTC. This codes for CASSSFLAGGRGEQFF.

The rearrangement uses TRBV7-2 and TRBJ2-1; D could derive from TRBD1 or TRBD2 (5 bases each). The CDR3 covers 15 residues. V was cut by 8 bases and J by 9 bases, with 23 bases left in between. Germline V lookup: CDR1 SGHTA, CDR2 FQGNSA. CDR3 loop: CASCLGPPVQFEQFF. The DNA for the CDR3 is TGTGCCAGCTGCCTGGGACCTCCCGTTCAATTTGAGCAGTTCTTC.

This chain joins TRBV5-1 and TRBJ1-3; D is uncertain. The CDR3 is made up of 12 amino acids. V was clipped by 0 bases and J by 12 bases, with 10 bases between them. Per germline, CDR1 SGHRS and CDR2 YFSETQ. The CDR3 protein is CASSLDPGNIYF. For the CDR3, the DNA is TGCGCCAGCAGCTTGGACCCGGGTAACATATATTTT.

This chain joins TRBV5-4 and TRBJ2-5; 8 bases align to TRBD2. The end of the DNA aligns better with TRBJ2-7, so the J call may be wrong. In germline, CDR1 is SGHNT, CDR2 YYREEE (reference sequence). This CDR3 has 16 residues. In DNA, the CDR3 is TGTGCCAGCAGCCCTTCCGGGACTAGGGAGTCCTACGAGCAGTACTTC. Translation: CASSPSGTRESYEQYF.

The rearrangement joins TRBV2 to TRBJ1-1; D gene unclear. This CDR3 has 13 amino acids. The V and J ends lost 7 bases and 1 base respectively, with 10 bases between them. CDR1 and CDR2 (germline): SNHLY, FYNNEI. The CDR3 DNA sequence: TGTGCCAGCAAACAACAGCCGAACACTGAAGCTTTCTTT. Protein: CASKQQPNTEAFF.

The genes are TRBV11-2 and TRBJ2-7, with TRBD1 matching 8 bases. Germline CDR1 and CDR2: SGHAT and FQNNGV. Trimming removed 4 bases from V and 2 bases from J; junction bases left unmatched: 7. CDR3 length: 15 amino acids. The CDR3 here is CASSSTGTGTYEQYF. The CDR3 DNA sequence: TGTGCCAGCAGCTCTACCGGGACAGGAACCTACGAGCAGTACTTC.

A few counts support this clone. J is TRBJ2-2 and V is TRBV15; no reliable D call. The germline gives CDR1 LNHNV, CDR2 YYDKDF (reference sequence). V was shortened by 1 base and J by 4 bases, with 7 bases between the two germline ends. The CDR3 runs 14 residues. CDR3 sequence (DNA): TGTGCCACCAGCAGAGTGTGGAGCACCGGGGAGCTGTTTTTT. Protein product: CATSRVWSTGELFF.

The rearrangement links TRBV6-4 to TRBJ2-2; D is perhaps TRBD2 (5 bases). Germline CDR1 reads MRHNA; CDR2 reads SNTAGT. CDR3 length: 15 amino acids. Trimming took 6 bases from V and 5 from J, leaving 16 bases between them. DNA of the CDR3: TGTGCCAGCAGCCCCCCGGGGAAGTCAACCGGGGAGCTGTTTTTT. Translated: CASSPPGKSTGELFF.

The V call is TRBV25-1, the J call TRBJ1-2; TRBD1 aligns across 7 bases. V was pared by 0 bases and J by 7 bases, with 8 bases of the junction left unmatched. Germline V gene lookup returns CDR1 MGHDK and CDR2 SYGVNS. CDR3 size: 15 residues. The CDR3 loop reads CASSEYRQGEVGYTF. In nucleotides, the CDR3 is TGTGCCAGCAGTGAATATAGGCAGGGGGAGGTTGGCTACACCTTC.

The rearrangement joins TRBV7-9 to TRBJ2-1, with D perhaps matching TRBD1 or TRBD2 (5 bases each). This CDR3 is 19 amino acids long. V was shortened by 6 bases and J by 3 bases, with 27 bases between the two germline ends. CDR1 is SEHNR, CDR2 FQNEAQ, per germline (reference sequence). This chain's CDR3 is CASSLGDLGGRGRYNEQFF. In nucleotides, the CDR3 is TGTGCCAGCAGTCTCGGGGATCTGGGTGGTAGGGGCCGCTACAATGAGCAGTTCTTC.

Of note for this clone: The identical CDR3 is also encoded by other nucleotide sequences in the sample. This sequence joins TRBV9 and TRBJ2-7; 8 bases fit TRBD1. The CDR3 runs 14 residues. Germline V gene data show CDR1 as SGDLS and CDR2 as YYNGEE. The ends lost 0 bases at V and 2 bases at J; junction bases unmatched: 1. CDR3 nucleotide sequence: TGTGCCAGCAGCGTAGGACAGGGGACCTACGAGCAGTACTTC. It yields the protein CASSVGQGTYEQYF.